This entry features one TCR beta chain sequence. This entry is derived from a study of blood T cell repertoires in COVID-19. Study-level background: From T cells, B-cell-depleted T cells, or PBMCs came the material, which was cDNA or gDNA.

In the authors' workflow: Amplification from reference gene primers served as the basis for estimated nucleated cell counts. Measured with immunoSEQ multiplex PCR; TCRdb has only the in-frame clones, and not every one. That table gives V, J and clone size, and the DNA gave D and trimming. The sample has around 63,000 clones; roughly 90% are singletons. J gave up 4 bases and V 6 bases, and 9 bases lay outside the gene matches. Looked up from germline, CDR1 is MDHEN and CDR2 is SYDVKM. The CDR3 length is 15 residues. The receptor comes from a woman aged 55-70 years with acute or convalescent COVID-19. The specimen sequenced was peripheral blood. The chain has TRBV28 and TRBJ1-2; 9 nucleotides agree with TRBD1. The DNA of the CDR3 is TGTGCCAGCAGGGTGGGACAGGGCTCTACCTATGGCTACACCTTC. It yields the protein CASRVGQGSTYGYTF.